The count of the clone carrying this T cell receptor beta chain is one. These data belong to a study of blood T cell repertoires in COVID-19. Overall study: Sources were T cells, B-cell-depleted T cells, or PBMCs; the material itself was cDNA or gDNA.

Assay used: immunoSEQ multiplex PCR; TCRdb lists only in-frame clones, some missing. The sample includes just under 60,000 clones, about 87% seen only once; the top ten take 7.4%. The receptor comes from a human donor with active COVID-19. The donor label of this sample is uncertain. Material: peripheral blood.

CDR3 nucleotide sequence: TGTGCCAGTAGTGCGCGACTAGCGGGCCCCGGGGAGCTGTTTTTT. Translated, it gives CASSARLAGPGELFF. The V gene is TRBV19, the J gene TRBJ2-2; 10 bases fit TRBD2. Germline V gene lookup returns CDR1 LNHDA and CDR2 SQIVND (reference sequence). The CDR3 covers 15 residues. V was clipped by 5 bases and J by 6 bases; unmatched bases: 6.